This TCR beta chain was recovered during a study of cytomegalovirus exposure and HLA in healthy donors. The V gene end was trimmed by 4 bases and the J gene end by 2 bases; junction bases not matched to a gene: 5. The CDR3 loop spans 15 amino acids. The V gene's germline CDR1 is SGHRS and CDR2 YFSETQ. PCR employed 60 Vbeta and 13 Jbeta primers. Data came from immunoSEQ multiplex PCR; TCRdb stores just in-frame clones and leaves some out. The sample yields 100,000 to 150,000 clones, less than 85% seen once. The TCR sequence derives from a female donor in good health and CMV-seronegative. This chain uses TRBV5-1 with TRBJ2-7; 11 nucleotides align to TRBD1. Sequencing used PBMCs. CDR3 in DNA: TGCGCCAGCAGCGGAAGGGACAGGGGGACCTACGAGCAGTACTTC. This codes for CASSGRDRGTYEQYF.